These T cell receptor beta chains were read from a single sample in a study of cytomegalovirus exposure and HLA in healthy donors. The method was immunoSEQ multiplex PCR; TCRdb's version includes in-frame clones alone and lacks a portion of them. The data show roughly 250,000 clones, 80% seen once. Sequencing input: PBMCs. The receptors come from a girl aged 2-10 years in good health and CMV-seronegative. Both conserved end residues are part of each CDR3. D genes are given only for firm matches.

>TRBV13|TRBJ2-1|TRBD2
CASSLISGLADVLWNEQFF
>TRBV30|TRBJ2-7|TRBD2
CAWSVRGLGDYEQYF
>TRBV2|TRBJ2-2|.
CASSRGVVLTGELFF
>TRBV9|TRBJ1-2|.
CASSQTVNYGYTF
>TRBV7-3|TRBJ2-1|.
CASSATGVPNEQFF
>TRBV18|TRBJ2-7|TRBD1
CASSPNLGRGRGHSYEQYF
>TRBV5-1|TRBJ2-3|.
CASANTQGRSDTQYF
>TRBV4-2|TRBJ1-2|.
CASSQDRRYSEGYTF
>TRBV10-2|TRBJ2-7|.
CASSESSLGPIEQYF
>TRBV6-5|TRBJ2-1|TRBD2
CASTPGLPNEQFF
>TRBV6-1|TRBJ1-1|TRBD1
CASSDRGTGLMNTEAFF
>TRBV9|TRBJ2-2|TRBD2
CASSVVGGRAAGELFF
>TRBV28|TRBJ1-5|.
CASSFTGNQPQHF
>TRBV28|TRBJ2-5|TRBD2
CASIDRGLQETQYF
>TRBV6-6|TRBJ2-7|TRBD1
CASSLQGVGQYF
>TRBV27|TRBJ2-7|TRBD2
CASRLAGGSYEQYF
>TRBV6-1|TRBJ2-1|.
CASTVDRTPYNEQFF
>TRBV6-6|TRBJ2-1|TRBD2
CASSNSAGVYNEQFF
>TRBV29-1|TRBJ1-3|TRBD1
CSVGLTGTGSGNTIYF
>TRBV18|TRBJ1-1|TRBD1
CASSPLARGRGTEAFF
>TRBV11-2|TRBJ1-2|.
CASSLGGPGGYTF
>TRBV18|TRBJ2-7|TRBD2
CASSPTGGLSYEQYF
>TRBV7-8|TRBJ2-7|.
CASSHYRDTHYEQYF
>TRBV7-6|TRBJ2-7|TRBD2
CASSLATSGGSYEQYF